Below, one T cell receptor (beta chain) is given with its context. The sample is drawn from a study of blood T cell repertoires in COVID-19. Study at large: Samples of COVID-19 (acute and convalescent) were obtained from the United States, Italy and Spain. T cells, B-cell-depleted T cells, or PBMCs provided the cDNA or gDNA that served as material.

The CDR3 runs to 16 residues. CDR1 and CDR2 from the germline V gene are MNHEY and SVGAGI. The V end was cut by 0 bases, the J end by 5 bases, with 16 bases between. Profiled with immunoSEQ multiplex PCR; TCRdb holds only in-frame clones, not every one. The sample includes about 240,000 clones, 82% of them seen just once. Sequences were obtained from peripheral blood. The clonotype comes from a woman between 55 and 75 years old with active or convalescent COVID-19. The rearrangement joins TRBV6-5 to TRBJ1-2, with a possible D match to TRBD1 (5 bases). The CDR3 is CASSYSMTEAIYGYTF. The CDR3 DNA follows: TGTGCCAGCAGTTACTCGATGACAGAAGCGATTTATGGCTACACCTTC.